This TCR beta chain was captured in a study of blood T cell repertoires in COVID-19. Across the whole study: The United States, Italy and Spain provided the acute and convalescent COVID-19 samples. In each case, the material was cDNA or gDNA derived from T cells, B-cell-depleted T cells, or PBMCs.

V lost 1 base to trimming and J lost 4 bases; unmatched junction nucleotides: 13. CDR3 size: 19 residues. CDR1 and CDR2 from the germline V gene are MGHRA and YSYEKL. The repertoire was sequenced with immunoSEQ multiplex PCR; TCRdb's copy has only in-frame clones and lacks some. Of 39,000 or so clones in the sample, around 82% were seen once. This clone was counted only a few times. The TCR comes from an elderly woman with active or convalescent COVID-19. The sample comprised peripheral blood. V is TRBV4-1 and J is TRBJ1-4; 9 nucleotides align to TRBD1. Written as DNA, the CDR3 is TGCGCCAGCAGCCAAGTGCCGGGACAGGGACTTCTTTATAATGAAAAACTGTTTTTT. As protein: CASSQVPGQGLLYNEKLFF.